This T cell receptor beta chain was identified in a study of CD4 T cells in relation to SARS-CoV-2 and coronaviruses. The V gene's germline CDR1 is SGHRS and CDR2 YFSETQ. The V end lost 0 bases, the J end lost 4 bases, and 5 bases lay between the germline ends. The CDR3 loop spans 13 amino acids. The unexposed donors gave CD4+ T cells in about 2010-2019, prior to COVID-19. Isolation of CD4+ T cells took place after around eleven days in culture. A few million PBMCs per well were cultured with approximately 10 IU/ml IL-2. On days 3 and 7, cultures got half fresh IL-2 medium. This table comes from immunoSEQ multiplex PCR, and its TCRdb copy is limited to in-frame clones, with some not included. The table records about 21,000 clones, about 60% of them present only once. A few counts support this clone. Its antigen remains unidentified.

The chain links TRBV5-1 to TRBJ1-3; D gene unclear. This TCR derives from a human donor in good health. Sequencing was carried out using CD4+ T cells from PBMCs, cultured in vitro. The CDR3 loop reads CASSLEAGNTIYF. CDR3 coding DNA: TGCGCCAGCAGCTTGGAGGCCGGAAACACCATATATTTT.